Reported below is one TCR beta chain. No antigen is known for it. Trimming shortened V by 7 bases and J by 0 bases, and 13 bases separated the two germline ends. This CDR3 is 15 amino acids long. The germline gives CDR1 MDHEN, CDR2 SYDVKM. The data were produced by immunoSEQ multiplex PCR, yet TCRdb's version contains in-frame clones alone and is incomplete. The repertoire holds over 100,000 clones, with 85% to 95% as singletons. These data are taken from a study of graft-versus-host responses after intestinal transplantation. Study-wide points: The presence of high graft-versus-host to host-versus-graft clonal ratios in allografts characterized patients with graft-donor T cell macrochimerism. There were GvH clones found in recipient marrow, and some of them appeared first in ileum or blood.

The sample here was unstimulated CD8+ T cells sorted from spleen or lymph node cells, taken before intestinal transplant. The receptor's source is a human donor who received an intestinal transplant. The chain links TRBV28 to TRBJ2-1; unclear D gene. CDR3 protein: CASITGGSSYNEQFF. The CDR3 region has the DNA TGTGCCAGCATCACGGGCGGTAGCTCCTACAATGAGCAGTTCTTC.